This T cell receptor beta chain was captured by sequencing in a study of blood T cell repertoires in COVID-19. Study information: Collection of acute and convalescent COVID-19 samples took place in the United States, Italy and Spain.

Authors' methods: By means of reference gene primer amplification, nucleated cell counts were estimated. Here immunoSEQ multiplex PCR was the method, and the copy in TCRdb shows in-frame clones only, minus some. V and J calls and clone size are given by that table; D and trimming were obtained from the DNA. The profile shows some 300,000 clones, more than 70% of them singletons. The CDR3 sequence is 15 residues long. From germline, CDR1 is SGHDT and CDR2 YYEEEE. V was cut by 0 bases and J by 1 base, with 10 bases left in between. This sequence was found in a woman aged 30 to 39 who had recovered from COVID-19. Sequences were obtained from peripheral blood. The chain employs TRBV5-6 and TRBJ1-1, with a possible D match to TRBD1 (6 bases). Written as DNA, the CDR3 is TGTGCCAGCAGCTTGGATCGCAGGGGGAACACTGAAGCTTTCTTT. It codes for CASSLDRRGNTEAFF.